The clone carrying this T cell receptor (beta chain) was counted at least ten times. The CDR3 covers 15 residues. J was trimmed by 2 bases and V by 5 bases; bases with no gene match: 5. Germline assignment: CDR1 LNHDA and CDR2 SQIVND (reference sequence). The data were obtained in a study of glioma-infiltrating T cells. Using RNA template, CDR3s of TCR alpha and beta were amplified with iRepertoire arm-PCR. In TCRdb, the multiplex PCR reads were re-called with MiXCR into one record per CDR3 protein. This sample has approximately 110,000 distinct CDR3 sequences; less than 30% occur once, and the top ten carry 35%.

The chain couples TRBV19 to TRBJ2-7; TRBD1 aligns across 11 bases. Sequenced input: glioma tissue, nonneoplastic brain tissue, or PBMCs (not recorded which). The TCR was taken from a human donor with low-grade glioma or glioblastoma, undergoing nonglioma brain surgery, or in good health (not recorded which). CDR3 region: CASSGGTGGTYEQYF. Here the CDR3 DNA reads TGTGCCAGTAGTGGCGGGACAGGGGGAACCTACGAGCAGTACTTC. The full variable domain, with the rest looked up from reference TRBV19 and TRBJ2-7, is DGGITQSPKYLFRKEGQNVTLSCEQNLNHDAMYWYRQDPGQGLRLIYYSQIVNDFQKGDIAEGYSVSREKKESFPLTVTSAQKNPTAFYLCASSGGTGGTYEQYFGPGTRLTVT.